This TCR beta chain was identified during a study of regulatory T cells in long-lasting Graves disease. Time point: newly diagnosed GD, antithyroid drugs for less than 3 months. Researchers made the TCR library from RNA that was extracted from PBMCs. This clonotype has at least ten counts. Its antigen is not known. Whole-study findings and limits: TCR diversity was lower in persistent Graves' patients (versus newly diagnosed ones).

Libraries of TCR beta came from iRepertoire HTBI primers plus Arm-PCR of CDR3 regions. MiXCR, run by TCRdb on the multiplex PCR reads, gives a single entry per CDR3 protein. The profile shows 200,000 to 250,000 distinct CDR3 sequences, roughly 19% of them singletons. V shed 4 bases and J shed 2 bases, with 16 bases lying between them. CDR1 is SNHLY and CDR2 is FYNNEI in the germline V gene. The CDR3 consists of 16 residues. These same records also appear under a second study, on T cells in Graves' hyperthyroidism and ophthalmopathy. From that paper: In patients aged 18 to 65, hyperthyroidism was newly diagnosed, with duration under 2 months. Exclusion followed for patients with uncontrolled infection, other autoimmune disease, pregnancy or lactation. Orbital computed tomography and thyroid ultrasound, together with serum TRAb and thyroxine and clinical symptoms, were used for diagnoses.

This chain connects TRBV2 to TRBJ2-3, with D unresolved. Specimen: peripheral blood mononuclear cells (PBMCs), collected at new diagnosis, from a patient treated with antithyroid drugs. The source of this sequence is a woman aged 25 to 45 with Graves disease. CDR3 nucleotide sequence: TGTGCCAGCAGTGGTCTGGCTCCCTCGGTCACAGATACGCAGTATTTT. Its protein product is CASSGLAPSVTDTQYF.